What follows are 22 T cell receptor beta chains derived from one specimen sequenced in a study of T cells in localized non-small cell lung cancer. Some clones are missing from TCRdb's copy, which holds only in-frame ones; the method was immunoSEQ multiplex PCR. In the table there are around 91,000 clones, roughly 87% of which are singletons. The sequenced sample was peripheral blood, obtained before any cancer treatment. The receptors stem from a man between 40 and 70 years old with stage I squamous cell lung carcinoma.

The rearrangement links TRBV6-6 to TRBJ2-7, with 8 bases matching TRBD1. CDR1 is MNHNY and CDR2 is SVGAGI in the germline V gene (reference sequence). The CDR3 sequence is 15 residues long. V was clipped by 2 bases and J by 2 bases; unmatched bases: 5. This chain's CDR3 is CASSYGGTGPYEQYF. The CDR3 bases are TGTGCCAGCAGTTACGGGGGGACAGGTCCCTACGAGCAGTACTTC.

V usage is TRBV7-9 and J usage is TRBJ2-7; D unclear. Trimming took off 1 base at V and 0 bases at J, with 7 bases between the two ends. CDR3 length: 14 amino acids. Germline lookup yields CDR1 SEHNR and CDR2 FQNEAQ (reference sequence). In DNA, the CDR3 is TGTGCCAGCAGCTTAGTTGCCAGCTCCTACGAGCAGTACTTC. This encodes CASSLVASSYEQYF.

This clone was recorded once. The rearrangement joins TRBV7-2 to TRBJ1-1; 8 bases map to TRBD1. CDR1 and CDR2 from the germline V gene are SGHTA and FQGNSA. The CDR3 runs 13 residues. V shed 5 bases, J shed 3 bases, and the junction held 2 bases outside the gene matches. Here the CDR3 reads CASSTTGDTEAFF. CDR3 nucleotides: TGTGCCAGCAGCACGACAGGGGACACTGAAGCTTTCTTT.

The chain employs TRBV6-1 and TRBJ1-3; D not certain. The V end was cut by 2 bases, the J end by 4 bases, with 12 bases between. The CDR3 consists of 15 residues. From germline, CDR1 is MNHNS and CDR2 SASEGT. This CDR3 is CASSESASRGNTIYF. The CDR3 nucleotides are TGTGCCAGCAGTGAATCGGCCTCGCGAGGAAACACCATATATTTT.

This chain uses TRBV10-1 with TRBJ1-1; D is possibly TRBD1 (5 bases). Trimming took off 2 bases at V and 10 bases at J, with 11 bases between the two ends. This CDR3 spans 12 amino acids. Germline CDR1 is WNHNN and CDR2 is SYGVQD (reference sequence). The CDR3 reads CASSEGALGAFF. The CDR3 DNA is TGCGCCAGCAGTGAGGGGGCATTAGGAGCTTTCTTT.

The genes are TRBV6-6 and TRBJ1-1, with TRBD1 as a possible D gene (6 bases). Per the germline V gene, CDR1 is MNHNY and CDR2 is SVGAGI (reference sequence). The CDR3 extends over 12 amino acids. Trimming left V 10 bases short and J 1 base short, with 10 bases between. DNA of the CDR3: TGTGCCACCAGGGGCGGGAACACTGAAGCTTTCTTT. Protein: CATRGGNTEAFF.

This clone was seen a single time. The chain uses TRBV14 and TRBJ1-2; D uncertain. Germline loops: CDR1 SGHDN, CDR2 FVKESK. Trimming stripped 0 bases from V and 4 bases from J, with 21 bases between. The CDR3 is made up of 18 amino acids. CDR3 amino acids: CASSQEVGVSGRVYGYTF. The CDR3 DNA reads as TGTGCCAGCAGCCAAGAGGTGGGTGTTTCGGGCAGAGTCTATGGCTACACCTTC. The whole variable domain, filled in from reference TRBV14 and TRBJ1-2, reads EAGVTQFPSHSVIEKGQTVTLRCDPISGHDNLYWYRRVMGKEIKFLLHFVKESKQDESGMPNNRFLAERTGGTYSTLKVQPAELEDSGVYFCASSQEVGVSGRVYGYTFGSGTRLTVV.

The rearrangement uses TRBV10-3 and TRBJ1-4; 7 nucleotides align to TRBD1. J lost 5 bases, V lost 10 bases, and 4 bases had no gene match. CDR3 length equals 12 residues. The germline V gene encodes CDR1 ENHRY and CDR2 SYGVKD. The DNA of the CDR3 is TGTGCCACACAACAGGGGAATGAAAAACTGTTTTTT. It translates to CATQQGNEKLFF.

This chain uses TRBV11-2 with TRBJ2-1; possible D gene TRBD2, 5 bases. Trimming shortened V by 8 bases and J by 8 bases, and 13 bases separated the two germline ends. Germline CDR1 SGHAT, CDR2 FQNNGV. This CDR3 has 12 amino acids. The CDR3 sequence is CASRLVGDEQFF. DNA for the CDR3: TGTGCCAGCCGCCTTGTCGGGGATGAGCAGTTCTTC.

The chain combines TRBV11-2 with TRBJ1-1; 9 bases are a match to TRBD1. The J segment lost 4 bases and the V segment lost 5 bases, leaving 5 bases of the junction unmatched. The CDR3 totals 14 residues. Germline CDR1 SGHAT, CDR2 FQNNGV. CDR3 nucleotides: TGTGCCAGCAGCGTTCGGACAGGGGCCACTGAAGCTTTCTTT. It encodes CASSVRTGATEAFF.

The chain recombines TRBV5-6 with TRBJ1-2; 8 bases match TRBD1. The V and J ends lost 4 bases and 0 bases, in that order; junction bases with no gene match: 8. CDR1 and CDR2 from the germline V gene are SGHDT and YYEEEE. This CDR3 comprises 16 residues. The CDR3 loop reads CASSLGQGLTNYGYTF. The CDR3 region has the DNA TGTGCCAGCAGCCTCGGACAGGGACTGACTAACTATGGCTACACCTTC.

The CDR3 DNA reads TGTGCCAGCAGTTCGACCCCTGGTCGGGACAATCAGCCCCAGCATTTT. Encoded protein: CASSSTPGRDNQPQHF. This rearrangement joins TRBV6-5 to TRBJ1-5; no clear D. The CDR3 is 16 amino acids. Trimming stripped 4 bases from V and 3 bases from J, with 16 bases between. Germline V gene sequence: CDR1 MNHEY, CDR2 SVGAGI.

The chain links TRBV9 to TRBJ2-2, with D possibly TRBD1 on 6 matching bases. V gave up 3 bases and J gave up 1 base, with 10 bases separating them. This CDR3 region has 15 residues. Looked up from germline, CDR1 is SGDLS and CDR2 is YYNGEE. Here the CDR3 DNA reads TGTGCCAGCAGCGGTGGACAGCTGAACACCGGGGAGCTGTTTTTT. Translated, it gives CASSGGQLNTGELFF.

This chain joins TRBV7-3 and TRBJ1-3; D gene uncertain. Germline CDR1 and CDR2: SGHTA and FQGTGA. CDR3 length: 14 amino acids. V gave up 2 bases and J gave up 1 base, with 6 bases separating them. The CDR3 DNA reads TGTGCCAGCAGCTTAGGGCCGTCTGGAAACACCATATATTTT. As protein: CASSLGPSGNTIYF.

The chain carries TRBV29-1 and TRBJ1-2, with 7 bases fitting TRBD1. This CDR3 has 23 amino acids. The germline gives CDR1 SQVTM, CDR2 ANQGSEA. The junction had 34 bases not matched to a gene; V was cut back by 1 base and J by 5 bases. The CDR3 DNA follows: TGCAGCGTTGAAGGGTCCACCCCCCCCGCTACAGCCTGGCCCCGGGACAGCCGTTATGGCTACACCTTC. It translates to CSVEGSTPPATAWPRDSRYGYTF.

The chain recombines TRBV2 with TRBJ1-2; the D gene is possibly TRBD1 (5 bases). Germline-derived CDR1 and CDR2 are SNHLY and FYNNEI. The CDR3 consists of 15 residues. V was shortened by 1 base and J by 8 bases, with 17 bases between the two germline ends. The DNA for the CDR3 is TGTGCCAGCAGTGAAGAAGGGACTGGGGTGCAAGGCTACACCTTC. Its translation is CASSEEGTGVQGYTF.

J is TRBJ1-5 and V is TRBV29-1; 7 bases line up with TRBD1. Germline assignment: CDR1 SQVTM and CDR2 ANQGSEA. The CDR3 spans 13 residues. The trim removed 4 bases at V and 4 bases at J, leaving 4 bases unmatched. The CDR3: CSVGQGRNQPQHF. The CDR3, as DNA: TGCAGCGTTGGACAGGGACGGAATCAGCCCCAGCATTTT.

The chain uses TRBV5-1 and TRBJ2-3, with a weak D call TRBD2 (5 bases). CDR1 SGHRS and CDR2 YFSETQ come from the germline V gene. V lost 0 bases to trimming and J lost 9 bases, with 14 bases between them. The CDR3 length is 14 residues. CDR3 sequence (DNA): TGCGCCAGCAGCTTGGCTAGGCTGGAGGACACGCAGTATTTT. It translates to CASSLARLEDTQYF.

This rearrangement joins TRBV27 to TRBJ2-5, with D possibly matching TRBD2 (5 bases). Trimming removed 6 bases at V and 5 bases at J, with 13 bases between. This CDR3 has 13 residues. CDR1 is MNHEY and CDR2 is SMNVEV in the germline V gene (reference sequence). The CDR3 region has the DNA TGTGCCAGCAGCCTTAGAGCGGCTGAGACCCAGTACTTC. Its protein is CASSLRAAETQYF.

The chain employs TRBV5-1 and TRBJ1-2; D call uncertain. V was pared by 0 bases and J by 2 bases, with 8 bases between. Germline V gene sequence: CDR1 SGHRS, CDR2 YFSETQ. This CDR3 spans 14 amino acids. CDR3 nucleotide sequence: TGCGCCAGCAGCTTGGCGCGGGCGAACTATGGCTACACCTTC. Amino acids: CASSLARANYGYTF.

J is TRBJ2-2 and V is TRBV15; D is unclear. Germline lookup yields CDR1 LNHNV and CDR2 YYDKDF (reference sequence). V shed 0 bases and J shed 1 base, with 6 bases lying between them. The CDR3 spans 15 residues. This chain's CDR3 is CATSRDRLNTGELFF. For the CDR3, the DNA is TGTGCCACCAGCAGAGATCGTTTGAACACCGGGGAGCTGTTTTTT.

This clone was counted once. The chain couples TRBV18 to TRBJ2-7; 8 nucleotides match TRBD1. Trimming removed 4 bases from V and 2 bases from J; junction bases left unmatched: 4. The CDR3 is 14 amino acids. From germline, CDR1 is KGHSH and CDR2 LQKENI. The DNA for the CDR3 is TGTGCCAGCTCACAGGCGACAGGGGCCTACGAGCAGTACTTC. Translating gives CASSQATGAYEQYF.